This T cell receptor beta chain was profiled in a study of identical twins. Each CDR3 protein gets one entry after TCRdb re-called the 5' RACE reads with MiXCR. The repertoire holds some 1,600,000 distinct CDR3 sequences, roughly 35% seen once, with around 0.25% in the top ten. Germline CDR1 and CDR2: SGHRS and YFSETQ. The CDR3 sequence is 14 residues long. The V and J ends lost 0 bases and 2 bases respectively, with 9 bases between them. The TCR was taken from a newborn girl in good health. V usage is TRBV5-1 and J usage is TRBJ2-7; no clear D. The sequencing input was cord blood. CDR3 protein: CASSLGKGTYEQYF. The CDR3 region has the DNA TGCGCCAGCAGCTTGGGAAAAGGGACCTACGAGCAGTACTTC.